Below, 30 T cell receptor beta chains from the same sample are listed, as sequenced in a study of graft-versus-host responses after intestinal transplantation. These receptors' antigens are unknown. Using immunoSEQ multiplex PCR, the repertoire was profiled, and TCRdb retains in-frame clones only, with some absent. The data contain about 86,000 clones, around 89% of them singletons. Material: unstimulated CD4+ T cells sorted from spleen or lymph node cells, obtained before transplant. These receptors all come from a human donor who was the organ donor for an intestinal transplant.

The V call is TRBV5-6, the J call TRBJ1-3; D uncertain. Trimming took 0 bases from V and 4 from J, leaving 11 bases between them. Per the germline V gene, CDR1 is SGHDT and CDR2 is YYEEEE. The CDR3 is 15 residues long. CDR3 loop: CASSLVGRTGNTIYF. The CDR3 DNA is TGTGCCAGCAGCTTGGTTGGTAGAACCGGAAACACCATATATTTT.

The rearrangement uses TRBV7-9 and TRBJ1-6; a possible D gene is TRBD1 (5 bases). The V end lost 8 bases, the J end lost 9 bases, and 14 bases lay between the germline ends. This CDR3 comprises 13 residues. In germline, CDR1 is SEHNR, CDR2 FQNEAQ (reference sequence). The chain's CDR3 is CASSPPGGSPLHF. The CDR3 DNA sequence: TGTGCCAGCTCCCCCCCCGGGGGTTCACCCCTCCACTTT.

This clone appeared a single time. J is TRBJ2-5 and V is TRBV7-6; 8 nucleotides line up with TRBD2. The J segment lost 2 bases and the V segment lost 1 base, leaving 9 bases of the junction unmatched. This CDR3 is 17 amino acids long. Germline V gene sequence: CDR1 SGHVS, CDR2 FNYEAQ. The CDR3 region is CASSLVRPGGGQETQYF. The CDR3 bases are TGTGCCAGCAGCTTAGTGAGGCCGGGAGGGGGGCAAGAGACCCAGTACTTC.

V usage is TRBV5-3 and J usage is TRBJ1-2; D possibly corresponds to TRBD1 (6 bases). TRBV5-3 is treated as an ORF (open reading frame) with a function not yet certain. The CDR3 sequence is 14 residues long. V was cut by 3 bases and J by 4 bases, with 13 bases left in between. The CDR3 sequence is CARSSGRGAYGYTF. The CDR3 DNA follows: TGTGCCAGAAGCTCCGGGAGGGGGGCCTATGGCTACACCTTC.

This chain links TRBV19 with TRBJ1-1, with D unresolved. V shed 4 bases and J shed 1 base, with 13 bases lying between them. The germline V gene has CDR1 LNHDA and CDR2 SQIVND (reference sequence). CDR3 length equals 15 residues. The CDR3: CASSTGPEGNTEAFF. The CDR3 DNA is TGTGCCAGTAGTACAGGCCCGGAGGGGAACACTGAAGCTTTCTTT. The variable domain in full, completed from reference TRBV19 and TRBJ1-1, reads DGGITQSPKYLFRKEGQNVTLSCEQNLNHDAMYWYRQDPGQGLRLIYYSQIVNDFQKGDIAEGYSVSREKKESFPLTVTSAQKNPTAFYLCASSTGPEGNTEAFFGQGTRLTVV.

This clone has just one count. The rearrangement links TRBV6-5 to TRBJ1-2, with 10 bases that match TRBD1. Germline V CDR1 and CDR2: MNHEY, SVGAGI. CDR3 size: 15 residues. V shed 5 bases, J shed 7 bases, and the junction held 10 bases outside the gene matches. The CDR3 sequence is CASSRDPGQGSGYTF. CDR3 DNA sequence: TGTGCCAGCAGTCGGGATCCGGGACAGGGGAGTGGCTACACCTTC.

Worth noting for this clone: One end of the junction varies from germline; a read error may be responsible. The chain joins TRBV7-7 to TRBJ2-5; D may be TRBD2 (6 bases). The CDR3 runs 19 residues. CDR1 and CDR2 from the germline V gene are SSHAT and FNYEAQ (reference sequence). CDR3 nucleotide sequence: TGTGCTAGCAGCTTAGTCCCAGGGACGGGGGTGAGTCCCCAAGAGACCCAGTACTTC. Translation: CASSLVPGTGVSPQETQYF.

The chain carries TRBV29-1 and TRBJ1-1, with 9 bases matching TRBD1. This CDR3 region has 17 residues. Germline CDR1 reads SQVTM; CDR2 reads ANQGSEA. Trimming took 5 bases from V and 1 from J; bases not matched to a gene: 14. Here the CDR3 reads CSVPPHRGQGRNTEAFF. The DNA for the CDR3 is TGCAGCGTTCCTCCCCATCGGGGACAGGGACGGAACACTGAAGCTTTCTTT.

This clone was counted only a few times. The rearrangement links TRBV5-6 to TRBJ2-7; perhaps TRBD1 as D (5 bases). The CDR3 consists of 15 residues. CDR1 is SGHDT and CDR2 is YYEEEE in the germline V gene. The germline V and J ends were trimmed by 4 bases and 6 bases, with 20 bases remaining between them. Here the CDR3 reads CASSRITRDSSEQYF. CDR3 bases: TGTGCCAGCAGCCGGATAACCAGGGATTCAAGCGAGCAGTACTTC.

This chain joins TRBV18 and TRBJ2-1; TRBD2 matches at 14 bases. Germline CDR1 reads KGHSH; CDR2 reads LQKENI. J was trimmed by 13 bases and V by 5 bases; bases with no gene match: 7. This CDR3 region has 14 residues. CDR3 sequence: CASSEGLAGGEQFF. For the CDR3, the DNA is TGTGCCAGCTCAGAAGGACTAGCGGGAGGTGAACAGTTCTTC.

The chain is built from TRBV11-2 and TRBJ1-1; unclear D gene. The CDR3 runs to 12 residues. The V gene's germline CDR1 is SGHAT and CDR2 FQNNGV. Trimming cost V 6 bases and J 7 bases, with 12 bases left between them. The CDR3 is CASRRLVGEAFF. The CDR3 DNA sequence: TGTGCCAGCAGACGACTCGTTGGTGAAGCTTTCTTT.

The chain uses TRBV7-9 and TRBJ2-3, with a possible D match to TRBD2 (6 bases). Trimming left V 6 bases short and J 2 bases short, with 12 bases between. Germline V gene lookup returns CDR1 SEHNR and CDR2 FQNEAQ (reference sequence). The CDR3 loop spans 14 amino acids. The DNA for the CDR3 is TGTGCCAGCAGAGACCGGGGGATCACAGATACGCAGTATTTT. As protein: CASRDRGITDTQYF.

The chain links TRBV7-2 to TRBJ2-5; TRBD2 matches at 10 bases. Germline V lookup: CDR1 SGHTA, CDR2 FQGNSA. This CDR3 comprises 14 residues. V was pared by 5 bases and J by 2 bases, with 2 bases of the junction left unmatched. The CDR3, as DNA: TGTGCCAGCAGCCGGGGACTAGCGCAAGAGACCCAGTACTTC. This sequence encodes CASSRGLAQETQYF.

With regard to this clone: The same CDR3 arises from other DNA sequences in this sample as well. The gene calls are TRBV5-3 and TRBJ1-5; D ambiguous. TRBV5-3 carries the ORF label, with uncertain function. CDR3 length equals 15 residues. V was trimmed by 4 bases and J by 3 bases, leaving 14 bases between them. CDR3 sequence: CARSVERGFNQPQHF. The DNA of the CDR3 is TGTGCCAGAAGCGTGGAGCGGGGATTCAATCAGCCCCAGCATTTT.

This clone was detected a few times. The chain couples TRBV6-5 to TRBJ2-7, with 11 bases lining up with TRBD2. Germline V gene data show CDR1 as MNHEY and CDR2 as SVGAGI. The ends lost 6 bases at V and 6 bases at J; junction bases unmatched: 7. The CDR3 loop spans 14 amino acids. The CDR3 bases are TGTGCCAGCAGCGGGACTAGCGGTCTCGGCGAGCAGTACTTC. Its translation: CASSGTSGLGEQYF.

CDR3 loop: CAWRLAGGRDTQYF. CDR3 nucleotides: TGTGCCTGGAGACTAGCGGGGGGGCGGGATACGCAGTATTTT. The rearrangement links TRBV30 to TRBJ2-3, with TRBD2 matching 13 bases. In germline, CDR1 is GTSNPN, CDR2 SVGIG (reference sequence). V shed 3 bases and J 6 bases; nucleotides not matched to a gene: 3. The CDR3 is 14 amino acids.

This clone was found once. The V call is TRBV6-1, the J call TRBJ2-1, with TRBD1 identical over 10 bases. Unmatched junction bases numbered 6, after V lost 3 bases and J lost 4 bases. Germline CDR1 and CDR2: MNHNS and SASEGT. There are 16 residues in the CDR3. CDR3 coding DNA: TGTGCCAGCAGTGATCGCCCGGGACAGGGGTACAATGAGCAGTTCTTC. Amino acid sequence: CASSDRPGQGYNEQFF.

This chain joins TRBV4-2 and TRBJ1-4; no firm D call. The CDR3 length is 16 residues. Deletions cut 1 base from V and 8 bases from J, with 17 bases between. CDR1 is LGHNA, CDR2 YNFKEQ, per germline. The CDR3 loop reads CASSQAWVRLGEKLFF. The CDR3 DNA is TGTGCCAGCAGCCAAGCGTGGGTCAGGCTCGGAGAAAAACTGTTTTTT.

This sequence joins TRBV6-1 and TRBJ2-1; 13 positions agree with TRBD2. J lost 7 bases, V lost 3 bases, and 9 bases had no gene match. The length of the CDR3 is 17 residues. The V gene's germline CDR1 is MNHNS and CDR2 SASEGT. The CDR3, as DNA: TGTGCCAGCAGTGACGTTTTACTAGCGGGGGGGCCGAATGAGCAGTTCTTC. Translated: CASSDVLLAGGPNEQFF.

The chain links TRBV6-6 to TRBJ1-2; 9 nucleotides align to TRBD1. Unmatched junction bases numbered 7, after V lost 4 bases and J lost 4 bases. The germline gives CDR1 MNHNY, CDR2 SVGAGI (reference sequence). This CDR3 is built from 15 residues. In DNA form, the CDR3 reads TGTGCCAGCAGTTTCCCAGACAGGGGGATCTATGGCTACACCTTC. It encodes CASSFPDRGIYGYTF.

This clone was found once. Here the CDR3 reads CASSEWGTGTYEQYF. CDR3 in DNA: TGTGCCAGCAGTGAATGGGGGACAGGAACCTACGAGCAGTACTTC. The chain links TRBV25-1 to TRBJ2-7; 8 bases fit TRBD1. CDR1 MGHDK and CDR2 SYGVNS come from the germline V gene. This CDR3 has 15 residues. The J segment lost 2 bases and the V segment lost 1 base, leaving 4 bases of the junction unmatched.

The chain is built from TRBV7-8 and TRBJ2-1; weak D call: TRBD2 (6 bases). This CDR3 has 12 residues. The germline V and J ends were trimmed by 8 bases and 4 bases, with 9 bases remaining between them. Germline V gene sequence: CDR1 SGHVS, CDR2 FQNEAQ. The chain's CDR3 is CASAAGYNEQFF. The CDR3 DNA reads TGTGCCAGCGCCGCGGGGTACAATGAGCAGTTCTTC.

As for this clone: Other DNA variants within this sample encode the same CDR3. The chain uses TRBV7-4 and TRBJ2-5; 11 nucleotides agree with TRBD2. The ends lost 4 bases at V and 5 bases at J; junction bases unmatched: 15. CDR1 and CDR2 (germline): SGHVT, SQSDAQ. CDR3 length: 18 amino acids. CDR3 in amino acids: CASSSLPLAGGRGETQYF. The CDR3 region has the DNA TGTGCCAGCAGCTCTCTCCCCCTAGCGGGGGGCCGGGGGGAGACCCAGTACTTC.

This clone was found once. The J gene is TRBJ2-5, the V gene TRBV5-1; D may be TRBD1 (5 bases). The CDR3 length is 14 residues. In germline, CDR1 is SGHRS, CDR2 YFSETQ. The ends were cut back, 4 bases at V and 5 bases at J, with 15 bases in the middle. CDR3: CASSPQQAMETQYF. The CDR3 nucleotides read TGCGCCAGCAGCCCTCAACAGGCGATGGAGACCCAGTACTTC.

J is TRBJ2-2 and V is TRBV27; D is unclear. This CDR3 comprises 13 residues. Germline V gives CDR1 MNHEY, CDR2 SMNVEV (reference sequence). The V end lost 5 bases, the J end lost 4 bases, and 8 bases lay between the germline ends. The DNA for the CDR3 is TGTGCCAGCAGTCGCTACTCCACCGGGGAGCTGTTTTTT. Translated: CASSRYSTGELFF.

This clone has only one observation. The CDR3 here is CASHEPGLAGGEQFF. CDR3 nucleotides: TGTGCCAGCCATGAACCGGGACTAGCGGGCGGGGAGCAGTTCTTC. The rearrangement joins TRBV19 to TRBJ2-1, with TRBD2 matching 12 bases. The CDR3 covers 15 residues. J was trimmed by 10 bases and V by 9 bases; bases with no gene match: 13. CDR1 is LNHDA, CDR2 SQIVND, per germline (reference sequence).

This chain joins TRBV4-1 and TRBJ2-3; 12 bases are shared with TRBD2. Germline CDR1 and CDR2: MGHRA and YSYEKL. With 6 bases clipped from V and 6 bases from J, the junction kept 4 bases outside the gene matches. The CDR3 spans 14 residues. The CDR3 reads CASRLAGGLDTQYF. The CDR3 DNA follows: TGCGCCAGCAGACTAGCGGGAGGACTGGATACGCAGTATTTT.

V usage is TRBV7-2 and J usage is TRBJ2-4; a possible D gene is TRBD2 (5 bases). Trimming left V 5 bases short and J 0 bases short, with 14 bases between. The V gene's germline CDR1 is SGHTA and CDR2 FQGNSA. This CDR3 has 16 amino acids. The CDR3 here is CASSARTGLAKNIQYF. The CDR3 coding sequence is TGTGCCAGCAGCGCACGGACTGGCCTAGCCAAAAACATTCAGTACTTC. The whole variable domain, filled in from reference TRBV7-2 and TRBJ2-4, reads GAGVSQSPSNKVTEKGKDVELRCDPISGHTALYWYRQSLGQGLEFLIYFQGNSAPDKSGLPSDRFSAERTGGSVSTLTIQRTQQEDSAVYLCASSARTGLAKNIQYFGAGTRLSVL.

The chain combines TRBV5-1 with TRBJ1-2; 7 bases line up with TRBD1. The V segment lost 1 base and the J segment 5 bases; nucleotides outside the gene matches: 5. The CDR3 is made up of 14 amino acids. Germline lookup yields CDR1 SGHRS and CDR2 YFSETQ. The CDR3 DNA follows: TGCGCCAGCAGCTTGCCGGGACAGTCATATGGCTACACCTTC. This gives the protein CASSLPGQSYGYTF.

This chain links TRBV7-2 with TRBJ2-2; D is perhaps TRBD2 (6 bases). Germline loops: CDR1 SGHTA, CDR2 FQGNSA. Deletions cut 5 bases from V and 1 base from J, with 14 bases between. CDR3 length: 16 amino acids. This CDR3 reads CASSKRGTGNTGELFF. As DNA, the CDR3 is TGTGCCAGCAGCAAACGGGGGACCGGGAACACCGGGGAGCTGTTTTTT.